This T cell receptor beta chain was sequenced for a study of blood T cells in healthy people across ages. For the study at large: In model experiments, template switching was able to capture about one barcoded beta molecule for every two T cells that were present. Study results and limitations: A conclusive naive versus antigen-experienced comparison was prevented by the unsorted PBMCs.

With a J-beta primer mix and a sample-barcoded 5' primer, a second PCR ran roughly 6 to 12 cycles. TCRdb called the 5' RACE reads again in MiXCR, with one record for every CDR3 protein. The data contain about 970,000 distinct CDR3 sequences, just over 50% of them seen just once; the ten biggest clones take up 20% to 25%. A word on this clonotype: Its specificity is not known.

The V gene's germline CDR1 is SGHTA and CDR2 FQGTGA. This CDR3 has 15 residues. What was sequenced was blood. The chain recombines TRBV7-3 with TRBJ2-7, with TRBD2 matching 9 bases. The closer fit of TRBJ2-1 to the DNA end suggests the J call may be wrong. The clonotype comes from a woman in her fifties or sixties in good health. The CDR3, as DNA: TGTGCCAGCAGCCCCCGGACTAGCGTAGACAATGAGCAGTTCTTC. Its translation: CASSPRTSVDNEQFF.